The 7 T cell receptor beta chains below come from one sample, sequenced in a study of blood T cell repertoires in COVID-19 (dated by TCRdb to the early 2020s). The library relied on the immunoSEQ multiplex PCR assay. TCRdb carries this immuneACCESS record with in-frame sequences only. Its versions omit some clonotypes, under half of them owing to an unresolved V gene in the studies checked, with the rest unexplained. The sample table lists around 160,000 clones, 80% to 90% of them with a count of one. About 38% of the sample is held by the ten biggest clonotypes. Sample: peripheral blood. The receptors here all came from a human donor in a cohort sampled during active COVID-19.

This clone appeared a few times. The CDR3 nucleotides are TGTGCCAGCAGTTCGCCGGGAACTTCCGAGCAGTACTTC. Its translation is CASSSPGTSEQYF. The chain links TRBV6-5 to TRBJ2-7, with D possibly matching TRBD2 (5 bases). CDR1 is MNHEY, CDR2 SVGAGI, per germline. Trimming removed 4 bases from V and 6 bases from J, with 13 bases in between. This CDR3 has 13 amino acids.

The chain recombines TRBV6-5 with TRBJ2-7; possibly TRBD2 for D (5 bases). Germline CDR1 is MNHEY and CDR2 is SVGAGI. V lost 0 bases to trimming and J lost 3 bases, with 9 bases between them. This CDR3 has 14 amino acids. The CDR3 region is CASSYSFGIYEQYF. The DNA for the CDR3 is TGTGCCAGCAGTTACTCCTTCGGGATCTACGAGCAGTACTTC.

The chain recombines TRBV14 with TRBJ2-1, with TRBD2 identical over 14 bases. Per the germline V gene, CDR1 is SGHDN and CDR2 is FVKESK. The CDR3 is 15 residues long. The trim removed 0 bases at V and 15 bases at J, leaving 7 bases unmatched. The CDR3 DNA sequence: TGTGCCAGCAGCCAAGAGACTAGCGGGGGGGCCGCGGGGTTCTTC. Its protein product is CASSQETSGGAAGFF.

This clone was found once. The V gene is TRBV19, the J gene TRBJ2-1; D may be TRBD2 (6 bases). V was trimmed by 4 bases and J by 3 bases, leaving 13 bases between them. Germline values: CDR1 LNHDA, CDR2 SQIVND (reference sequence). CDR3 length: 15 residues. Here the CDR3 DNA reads TGTGCCAGTAGTAAGGAGGGAGGACACTACAATGAGCAGTTCTTC. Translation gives CASSKEGGHYNEQFF.

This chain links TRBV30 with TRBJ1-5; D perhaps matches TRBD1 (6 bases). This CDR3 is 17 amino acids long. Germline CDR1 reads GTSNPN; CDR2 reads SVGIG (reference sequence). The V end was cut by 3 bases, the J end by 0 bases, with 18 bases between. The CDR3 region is CAWSPRTAIYSNQPQHF. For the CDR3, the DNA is TGTGCCTGGAGCCCCCGGACAGCAATCTATAGCAATCAGCCCCAGCATTTT.

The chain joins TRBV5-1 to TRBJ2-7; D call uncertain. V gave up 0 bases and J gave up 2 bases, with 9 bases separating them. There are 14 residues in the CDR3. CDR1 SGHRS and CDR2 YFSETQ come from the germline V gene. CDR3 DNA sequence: TGCGCCAGCAGCTTGGGCGACTTCACCTACGAGCAGTACTTC. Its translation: CASSLGDFTYEQYF.

This chain's CDR3 is CASSPPLGSGNTIYF. The CDR3 nucleotides are TGCGCCAGCAGCCCCCCGCTAGGTTCTGGAAACACCATATATTTT. The chain uses TRBV5-1 and TRBJ1-3; D uncertain. Germline CDR1 and CDR2: SGHRS and YFSETQ. CDR3 length: 15 residues. V was cut by 4 bases and J by 1 base, with 12 bases left in between. Looking up the rest from reference TRBV5-1 and TRBJ1-3 gives the full variable domain: KAGVTQTPRYLIKTRGQQVTLSCSPISGHRSVSWYQQTPGQGLQFLFEYFSETQRNKGNFPGRFSGRQFSNSRSEMNVSTLELGDSALYLCASSPPLGSGNTIYFGEGSWLTVV.